Reported below is one T cell receptor beta chain. This clonotype was counted a few times. This receptor's antigen is unknown. One base away there is no much larger clone; base qualities are not given. The data originate from a study of T cell repertoires in cytomegalovirus infection (dated by TCRdb to about 2019). About the investigation overall: Donor HLA type was relevant to the analysis, because carriage of CMV infection together with the matching HLA type was indicated by public TCR beta signatures.

The listed sequencing device is Illumina HiSeq 1500. TCRdb reanalyzed the raw reads on its own, using fastp at Q25 for trimming and MiXCR for clone calling, and kept in-frame beta chains. Rows with one shared CDR3 protein collapse into an entry with the most common genes and DNA. The table for this sample lists around 740,000 distinct CDR3 sequences; roughly 36% of them were counted only once. The ten largest clones represent about 2.8% of the sample. Here is what the overall study found, with its caveats: In the ex vivo response, HLA-C-restricted CMV-specific TCR beta clonotypes were dominant, and in two of eight donors the single most frequent clonotype came from this HLA-C-restricted group. Cumulative frequency of public TCR beta family members discriminated carriers of CMV infection plus the relevant HLA type in this cohort and an independent approximately 400-donor cohort.

Per the germline V gene, MNHEY is the CDR1 and SVGAGI is the CDR2. Ends trimmed: V by 6 bases, J by 4 bases; bases unmatched to a gene: 1. Including the terminal cysteine and phenylalanine, the CDR3 comprises 13 residues. This entry keeps only the CDR3 DNA: 39 bases, framed from base 1. The rearranged chain carries TRBV6-5 and TRBJ2-5; 11 nucleotides in the junction match TRBD2. This sequence originates from a human donor in good health (CMV status not recorded). Some clones in this sample may be carry-over from other donors' samples. Sample: PBMCs. The CDR3 region has the sequence CASSGLAGETQYF. The nucleotide sequence is given as TGTGCCAGCAGCGGACTAGCGGGAGAGACCCAGTACTTC.